This T cell receptor beta chain is drawn from a study of blood T cell repertoires in COVID-19. Turning to the study itself: The United States, Italy and Spain supplied acute and convalescent COVID-19 samples.

V was shortened by 7 bases and J by 4 bases, with 11 bases between the two germline ends. The CDR3 extends over 13 amino acids. The germline gives CDR1 SNHLY, CDR2 FYNNEI. Authors' analysis steps: Amplifying reference gene primers gave estimates of nucleated cell counts. The method was immunoSEQ multiplex PCR; TCRdb's version includes in-frame clones alone and lacks a portion of them. The V and J calls and the clone size are those of that table, but D and trimming were determined from the DNA. The repertoire holds about 140,000 clones, around nine tenths seen once, with 10% in the top ten. The sequencing input was peripheral blood. The source of this sequence is a man aged 50-60 years with active or convalescent COVID-19. The J gene is TRBJ1-5, the V gene TRBV2; D is perhaps TRBD1 (6 bases). The CDR3 DNA follows: TGTGCCAGCACTCTGGACAGTAATCAGCCCCAGCATTTT. Its translation: CASTLDSNQPQHF.